This T cell receptor (beta chain) comes out of a study of immune evolution from preneoplasia to lung adenocarcinoma. Study-wide results and limits: Normal lung had highest clonality; later lesions appeared denser, more diverse. From normal lung to invasive adenocarcinoma, top clone frequencies appeared to decrease.

Trimming removed 4 bases from V and 3 bases from J; junction bases left unmatched: 12. This CDR3 has 16 amino acids. CDR1 and CDR2 (germline): SGDLS, YYNGEE. Turning to this clone: Its antigen remains unknown.

Clones were read by immunoSEQ multiplex PCR, and TCRdb kept only the in-frame ones, dropping some. This table holds around 5,000 clones, about 82% found once. Resections took place in Japan or China from about 2014 to 2017. This TCR came from a person in their 70s with lung adenocarcinoma. V gene TRBV9 combines with J gene TRBJ2-5; 7 bases align to TRBD2. The sequenced material came from FFPE lung adenocarcinoma in situ tissue. The CDR3 DNA is TGTGCCAGCAGCACCGTCGGGGCGGGAGTTGAAGAGACCCAGTACTTC. Protein sequence: CASSTVGAGVEETQYF.